The table lists the clone carrying this T cell receptor (beta chain) with a count of one. Its cognate antigen is unknown. The data originate from a study of T cell responses to AZD1222 COVID-19 vaccine. Study results and limitations: Clonal diversity was possibly underestimated; the donors were predominantly white British and more often female. Along spike, vaccine-associated CD4 TCRs were found throughout, with dominance at 160-218 and 743-854. Reports indicate that nearly half of spike-specific TCRs are directed at unmutated variant regions. Rises in breadth and depth of Spike-specific TCRs came after two AZD1222 doses.

V dropped 5 bases and J dropped 8 bases, with 16 bases sitting between them. Germline V lookup: CDR1 SGHTA, CDR2 FQGNSA. This CDR3 contains 14 residues. Assay: immunoSEQ multiplex PCR; the TCRdb copy retains only in-frame clones and omits some. In the table there are fewer than 120,000 clones, around 90% of which are singletons. This chain links TRBV7-2 with TRBJ2-1; D call uncertain. Here the sequenced sample was peripheral blood, taken 28 days after the second AZD1222 dose. The source of this sequence is an adult who received the AZD1222 COVID-19 vaccine. CDR3 in DNA: TGTGCCAGCAGCGAGCCCCTAAGACACGATGAGCAGTTCTTC. As protein: CASSEPLRHDEQFF.